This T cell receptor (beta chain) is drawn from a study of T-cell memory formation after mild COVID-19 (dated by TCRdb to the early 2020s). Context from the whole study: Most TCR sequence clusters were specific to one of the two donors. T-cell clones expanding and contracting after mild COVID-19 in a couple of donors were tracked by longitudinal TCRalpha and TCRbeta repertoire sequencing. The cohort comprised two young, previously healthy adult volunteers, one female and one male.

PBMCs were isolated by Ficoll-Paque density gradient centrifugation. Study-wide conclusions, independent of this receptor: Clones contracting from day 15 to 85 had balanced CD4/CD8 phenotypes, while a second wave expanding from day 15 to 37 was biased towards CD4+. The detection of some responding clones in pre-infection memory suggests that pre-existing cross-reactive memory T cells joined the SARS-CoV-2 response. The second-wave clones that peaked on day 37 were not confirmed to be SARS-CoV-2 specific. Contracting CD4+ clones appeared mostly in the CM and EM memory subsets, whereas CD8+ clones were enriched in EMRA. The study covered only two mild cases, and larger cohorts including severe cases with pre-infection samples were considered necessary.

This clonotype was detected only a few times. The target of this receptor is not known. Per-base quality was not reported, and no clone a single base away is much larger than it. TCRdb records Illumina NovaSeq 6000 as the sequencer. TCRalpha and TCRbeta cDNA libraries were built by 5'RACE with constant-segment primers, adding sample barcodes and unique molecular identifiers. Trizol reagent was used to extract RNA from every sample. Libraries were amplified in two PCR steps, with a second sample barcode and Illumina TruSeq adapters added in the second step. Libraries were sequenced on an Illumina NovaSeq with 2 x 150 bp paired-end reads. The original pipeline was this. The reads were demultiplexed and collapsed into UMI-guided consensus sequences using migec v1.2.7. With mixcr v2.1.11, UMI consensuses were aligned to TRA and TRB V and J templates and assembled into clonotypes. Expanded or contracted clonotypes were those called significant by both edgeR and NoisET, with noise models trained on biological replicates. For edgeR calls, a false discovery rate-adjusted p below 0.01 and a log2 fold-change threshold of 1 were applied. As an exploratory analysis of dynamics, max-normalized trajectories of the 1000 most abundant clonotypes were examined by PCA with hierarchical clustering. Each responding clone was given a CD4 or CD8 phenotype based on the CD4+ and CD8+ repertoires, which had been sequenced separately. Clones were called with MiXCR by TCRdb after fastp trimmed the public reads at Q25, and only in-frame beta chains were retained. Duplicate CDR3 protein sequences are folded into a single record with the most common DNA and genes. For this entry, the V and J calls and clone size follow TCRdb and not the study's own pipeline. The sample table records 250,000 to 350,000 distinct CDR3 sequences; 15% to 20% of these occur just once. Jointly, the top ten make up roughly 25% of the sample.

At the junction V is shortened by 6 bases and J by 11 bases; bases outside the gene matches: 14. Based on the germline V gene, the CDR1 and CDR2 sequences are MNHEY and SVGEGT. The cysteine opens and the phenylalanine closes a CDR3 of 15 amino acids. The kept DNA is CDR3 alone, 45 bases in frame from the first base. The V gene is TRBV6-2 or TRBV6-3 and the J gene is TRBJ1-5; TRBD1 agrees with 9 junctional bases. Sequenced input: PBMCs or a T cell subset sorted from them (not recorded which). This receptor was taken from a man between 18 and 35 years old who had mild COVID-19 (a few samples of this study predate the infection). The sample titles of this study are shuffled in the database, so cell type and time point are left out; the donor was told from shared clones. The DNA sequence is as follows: TGTGCCAGCAGGTCTCCCGGGACAGGGCAATCAGCCCAGCATTTT. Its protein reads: CASRSPGTGQSAQHF.